Presented here are 17 T cell receptor beta chains from one specimen sequenced in a study of CD8 T cells in ankylosing spondylitis. In TCRdb, the 5' RACE reads were re-called with MiXCR into one record per CDR3 protein. The sample records about 250,000 distinct CDR3 sequences, roughly a third being singletons. The sample was blood, either unsorted or a sorted T cell fraction (not recorded which). Receptors originate from a male donor with ankylosing spondylitis or in good health (not recorded which).

The chain links TRBV28 to TRBJ1-2, with D tentatively TRBD1 (5 bases). The CDR3 spans 12 residues. In germline, CDR1 is MDHEN, CDR2 SYDVKM. Trimming took 4 bases from V and 7 from J, leaving 10 bases between them. The CDR3 DNA reads as TGTGCCAGCAGTTACGGGGACTCTGGCTACACCTTC. This codes for CASSYGDSGYTF.

The V call is TRBV6-1, the J call TRBJ2-3; tentatively, D is TRBD1 (5 bases). The CDR3 has 16 amino acids. Germline CDR1 MNHNS, CDR2 SASEGT. Trimming removed 1 base from V and 1 base from J, with 12 bases in between. DNA for the CDR3: TGTGCCAGCAGTGAAGAACCGGGCAGGGGCACAGATACGCAGTATTTT. The encoded protein is CASSEEPGRGTDTQYF.

As to this clonotype: The junction departs from germline at one end; a sequencing error may be responsible. The V and J genes are TRBV29-1 and TRBJ2-1; 8 bases are a match to TRBD2. Germline CDR1 is SQVTM and CDR2 is ANQGSEA. CDR3 length: 15 amino acids. The CDR3, as DNA: TGCAGCGTTGTGAAGCGGGGGAACTCCTCCAATGAGCAGTTCTTC. Translation gives CSVVKRGNSSNEQFF.

The chain carries TRBV12-3 or TRBV12-4 and TRBJ2-3, with a weak D call TRBD2 (7 bases). The V and J ends lost 6 bases and 2 bases respectively, with 15 bases between them. This CDR3 spans 15 amino acids. Here the CDR3 reads CASSPGGLITDTQYF. The DNA of the CDR3 is TGTGCCAGCAGCCCCGGGGGGCTAATCACAGATACGCAGTATTTT.

This clonotype showed up just a few times. The chain combines TRBV29-1 with TRBJ2-3, with 9 bases aligning to TRBD1. Per germline, CDR1 SQVTM and CDR2 ANQGSEA. This CDR3 spans 15 amino acids. CDR3 in DNA: TGCAGTTTAACCCACGGGACAGGGTTCCCAGATACGCAGTATTTT. Translated: CSLTHGTGFPDTQYF.

This clonotype showed up many times. This chain joins TRBV29-1 and TRBJ2-1, with D unresolved. Trimming cost V 3 bases and J 4 bases, with 1 base left between them. The CDR3 has 10 amino acids. CDR1 is SQVTM and CDR2 is ANQGSEA in the germline V gene. CDR3 sequence (DNA): TGCAGCGTTGAGTACAATGAGCAGTTCTTC. Protein sequence: CSVEYNEQFF.

This clonotype was counted only a few times. The genes are TRBV20-1 and TRBJ2-7; 9 bases are shared with TRBD1. From germline, CDR1 is DFQATT and CDR2 SNEGSKA (reference sequence). V was clipped by 6 bases and J by 4 bases; unmatched bases: 7. The CDR3 is made up of 13 amino acids. The chain's CDR3 is CSAPGTGLYEQYF. The DNA for the CDR3 is TGCAGTGCCCCCGGGACAGGGTTGTACGAGCAGTACTTC.

The chain couples TRBV12-3 or TRBV12-4 to TRBJ2-2, with D tentatively TRBD1 or TRBD2 (6 bases each). This CDR3 is 15 amino acids long. V lost 2 bases and J 5 bases, leaving 12 bases between the germline ends. CDR3 in amino acids: CASSLWGAGTGELFF. The CDR3, as DNA: TGTGCCAGCAGTTTATGGGGGGCCGGTACCGGGGAGCTGTTTTTT.

This sequence joins TRBV28 and TRBJ2-7; D is unclear. The V gene lost 3 bases and the J gene lost 6 bases, with 9 bases spanning the gap. The CDR3 loop spans 12 amino acids. Germline CDR1 is MDHEN and CDR2 is SYDVKM. The CDR3 sequence is CASSLVGFEQYF. Written as DNA, the CDR3 is TGTGCCAGCAGTTTGGTAGGGTTCGAGCAGTACTTC.

Only one count was recorded for this clonotype. The V call is TRBV5-6, the J call TRBJ2-5; D unclear. V lost 2 bases and J 5 bases, leaving 10 bases between the germline ends. Germline CDR1 is SGHDT and CDR2 is YYEEEE. This CDR3 has 13 residues. The CDR3 DNA follows: TGTGCCAGCAGCTTTCGACATAGGGAGACCCAGTACTTC. This gives the protein CASSFRHRETQYF.

This rearrangement joins TRBV11-3 to TRBJ2-2; D remains ambiguous. This CDR3 contains 15 residues. Germline CDR1 is SGHNT and CDR2 is YENEEA. V lost 4 bases and J 0 bases, leaving 9 bases between the germline ends. The chain's CDR3 is CASSSIGSNTGELFF. The CDR3 DNA sequence: TGTGCCAGCAGCTCCATTGGGTCGAACACCGGGGAGCTGTTTTTT.

Only a few counts were recorded for this clonotype. The V call is TRBV30, the J call TRBJ2-7, with 8 bases fitting TRBD1. The CDR3 is 13 amino acids. The germline V gene encodes CDR1 GTSNPN and CDR2 SVGIG (reference sequence). The V segment lost 2 bases and the J segment 1 base; nucleotides outside the gene matches: 1. The CDR3 protein is CAWSTGGSYEQYF. The CDR3 DNA reads TGTGCCTGGAGTACAGGGGGTTCCTACGAGCAGTACTTC.

The V gene is TRBV5-1, the J gene TRBJ2-3; tentative D call: TRBD2 (6 bases). The germline V and J ends were trimmed by 0 bases and 7 bases, with 15 bases remaining between them. The CDR3 consists of 15 residues. Germline values: CDR1 SGHRS, CDR2 YFSETQ. Written as DNA, the CDR3 is TGCGCCAGCAGCTTGGGGAGTACTAGCAAGTATACGCAGTATTTT. It encodes CASSLGSTSKYTQYF.

This clonotype has only a few counts. This sequence joins TRBV7-3 and TRBJ2-1; tentatively, D is TRBD2 (6 bases). The germline gives CDR1 SGHTA, CDR2 FQGTGA. The CDR3 is 14 residues long. V lost 3 bases and J 9 bases, leaving 15 bases between the germline ends. The chain's CDR3 is CASSLPGESGEQFF. CDR3 DNA: TGTGCCAGCAGCTTGCCGGGGGAGTCCGGTGAGCAGTTCTTC. Using reference TRBV7-3 and TRBJ2-1 for the parts outside the CDR3, the full variable domain is GAGVSQTPSNKVTEKGKYVELRCDPISGHTALYWYRQSLGQGPEFLIYFQGTGAADDSGLPNDRFFAVRPEGSVSTLKIQRTERGDSAVYLCASSLPGESGEQFFGPGTRLTVL.

This clonotype has more than one count but fewer than ten. The chain couples TRBV20-1 to TRBJ1-6, with 9 positions matching TRBD1. The CDR3 loop spans 15 amino acids. J was trimmed by 7 bases and V by 6 bases; bases with no gene match: 10. From germline, CDR1 is DFQATT and CDR2 SNEGSKA (reference sequence). CDR3 loop: CSARRTGGRNSPLHF. CDR3 DNA sequence: TGCAGTGCCCGCCGCACAGGGGGCAGGAATTCACCCCTCCACTTT.

There are a few counts of this clonotype. The chain combines TRBV5-1 with TRBJ2-3; a possible D gene is TRBD1 (6 bases). Germline assignment: CDR1 SGHRS and CDR2 YFSETQ. CDR3 length: 15 residues. Deletions cut 3 bases from V and 0 bases from J, with 11 bases between. In DNA, the CDR3 is TGCGCCAGCAGCTCCCGGACAGCTAGCACAGATACGCAGTATTTT. Translating gives CASSSRTASTDTQYF.

On this clonotype: The germline gene is not matched at one end of the junction; a read error may be the cause. The V gene is TRBV20-1, the J gene TRBJ2-1, with TRBD2 as a possible D gene (5 bases). Germline V lookup: CDR1 DFQATT, CDR2 SNEGSKA (reference sequence). This CDR3 contains 10 residues. The CDR3 spells CSPPRQPGIF. DNA for the CDR3: TGCAGTCCCCCCAGGCAGCCGGGGATCTTC.